Listed here are 12 T cell receptor beta chains from one sample, sequenced in a study of blood T cell repertoires in COVID-19. This table comes from immunoSEQ multiplex PCR, and its TCRdb copy is limited to in-frame clones, with some not included. The sample has approximately 290,000 clones; about 90% are singletons. The sequenced material came from PBMCs or T cells enriched from blood (not recorded which). The receptors were gathered from a woman between 18 and 30 years old with acute COVID-19.

The V and J genes are TRBV28 and TRBJ2-3; D remains ambiguous. CDR1 and CDR2 (germline): MDHEN, SYDVKM. V lost 2 bases and J 6 bases, leaving 18 bases between the germline ends. The CDR3 has 16 residues. Written as DNA, the CDR3 is TGTGCCAGCAGTTTACGGTCCGGTCAAAAGAGGGATACGCAGTATTTT. Amino acid sequence: CASSLRSGQKRDTQYF.

The CDR3 DNA reads TGTGCCAGCAGTAGGGCGGGACAGAAAAATTCACCCCTCCACTTT. Amino acids: CASSRAGQKNSPLHF. V and J are TRBV28 and TRBJ1-6; 7 bases agree with TRBD1. In germline, CDR1 is MDHEN, CDR2 SYDVKM. The length of the CDR3 is 15 residues. V shed 5 bases and J 7 bases; nucleotides not matched to a gene: 8. Looking up the rest from reference TRBV28 and TRBJ1-6 gives the full variable domain: DVKVTQSSRYLVKRTGEKVFLECVQDMDHENMFWYRQDPGLGLRLIYFSYDVKMKEKGDIPEGYSVSREKKERFSLILESASTNQTSMYLCASSRAGQKNSPLHFGNGTRLTVT.

The chain has TRBV7-6 and TRBJ2-7, with 10 bases identical to TRBD1. Germline CDR1 reads SGHVS; CDR2 reads FNYEAQ. V lost 5 bases, J lost 4 bases, and 5 bases stayed unmatched. The CDR3 totals 14 residues. In DNA form, the CDR3 reads TGTGCCAGCAGCCCCCGGACAGGGGGATACGAGCAGTACTTC. Encoded protein: CASSPRTGGYEQYF.

The chain couples TRBV4-2 to TRBJ2-3; TRBD2 might be the D (6 bases). V lost 3 bases, J lost 0 bases, and 16 bases lay in between. The CDR3 contains 17 residues. From germline, CDR1 is LGHNA and CDR2 YNFKEQ. The CDR3 region has the DNA TGTGCCAGCAGCCAGAACCAGCGGGTAGGGAGCACAGATACGCAGTATTTT. Translation: CASSQNQRVGSTDTQYF.

V usage is TRBV11-2 and J usage is TRBJ1-5, with unresolved D. The V gene lost 5 bases and the J gene lost 7 bases, with 18 bases spanning the gap. Germline V gene sequence: CDR1 SGHAT, CDR2 FQNNGV. The CDR3 runs 15 residues. CDR3 residues: CASSPDVTRAQPQHF. In nucleotides, the CDR3 is TGTGCCAGCAGCCCCGACGTGACTAGGGCCCAGCCCCAGCATTTT.

The table lists this clone with a count of one. V gene TRBV7-2 combines with J gene TRBJ1-6, with D hard to call. The germline gives CDR1 SGHTA, CDR2 FQGNSA. This CDR3 has 13 amino acids. Trimming left V 5 bases short and J 10 bases short, with 12 bases between. DNA for the CDR3: TGTGCCAGCAGCCTATCTCAGGTCTCACCCCTCCACTTT. This codes for CASSLSQVSPLHF.

The rearrangement uses TRBV7-8 and TRBJ2-7; 8 nucleotides match TRBD1. Unmatched junction bases numbered 13, after V lost 3 bases and J lost 0 bases. From germline, CDR1 is SGHVS and CDR2 FQNEAQ. This CDR3 has 18 residues. DNA for the CDR3: TGTGCCAGCAGCTTCAGGGGGCGAGAATTTGTCCTCTCCTACGAGCAGTACTTC. It is translated as CASSFRGREFVLSYEQYF. The full variable domain, its missing parts supplied by reference TRBV7-8 and TRBJ2-7, is GAGVSQSPRYKVAKRGQDVALRCDPISGHVSLFWYQQALGQGPEFLTYFQNEAQLDKSGLPSDRFFAERPEGSVSTLKIQRTQQEDSAVYLCASSFRGREFVLSYEQYFGPGTRLTVT.

J is TRBJ1-5 and V is TRBV28; perhaps TRBD1 as D (5 bases). This CDR3 spans 14 amino acids. The V gene's germline CDR1 is MDHEN and CDR2 SYDVKM. V lost 6 bases and J lost 5, with 14 bases in between. The CDR3 spells CASSPVRGDQPQHF. CDR3 nucleotides: TGTGCCAGCAGCCCGGTTCGGGGGGATCAGCCCCAGCATTTT.

This rearrangement joins TRBV5-6 to TRBJ2-4; no firm D call. Trimming pared 2 bases from V and 6 bases from J, leaving 12 bases between. The CDR3 contains 14 residues. In germline, CDR1 is SGHDT, CDR2 YYEEEE. The CDR3 here is CASSFSGSVNIQYF. CDR3 in DNA: TGTGCCAGCAGCTTTTCAGGAAGTGTAAACATTCAGTACTTC.

About this clone itself: In the same sample, other DNA sequences code for this CDR3. V and J are TRBV5-4 and TRBJ1-1; 8 positions match TRBD1. The J segment lost 1 base and the V segment lost 3 bases, leaving 2 bases of the junction unmatched. Germline CDR1 is SGHNT and CDR2 is YYREEE (reference sequence). The CDR3 spans 14 residues. The CDR3 DNA reads as TGTGCCAGCAGCTCGACAGGGGCGAACACTGAAGCTTTCTTT. Its translation: CASSSTGANTEAFF.

On this clone: This sample includes further DNA sequences coding for the same CDR3. This sequence joins TRBV28 and TRBJ1-1, with TRBD1 matching 8 bases. Germline CDR1 and CDR2: MDHEN and SYDVKM. CDR3 length equals 14 residues. J lost 5 bases, V lost 2 bases, and 4 bases had no gene match. For the CDR3, the DNA is TGTGCCAGCAGTTTAAGACAGGGGAGAACTGAAGCTTTCTTT. Translating gives CASSLRQGRTEAFF.

This chain joins TRBV15 and TRBJ1-5, with 9 bases lining up with TRBD1. Germline V gene lookup returns CDR1 LNHNV and CDR2 YYDKDF (reference sequence). The CDR3 is 17 residues long. Trimming removed 3 bases from V and 4 bases from J; junction bases left unmatched: 10. The CDR3 spells CATSRDPGQGYNQPQHF. CDR3 in DNA: TGTGCCACCAGCAGGGACCCGGGACAGGGTTATAATCAGCCCCAGCATTTT.